These T cell receptor beta chains were read from a single sample in a study of blood T cell repertoires in COVID-19. Measured with immunoSEQ multiplex PCR; TCRdb has only the in-frame clones, and not every one. The data contain 250,000 to 350,000 clones, 87% of them singletons. The sample comprised peripheral blood. The receptor source for this set is a woman in her forties or fifties who had recovered from COVID-19. Both conserved end residues are part of each CDR3. Fields, in order: J gene, clone size, CDR3 length, D gene, V gene, CDR3 DNA, CDR3 protein. The D gene is left open where the match is weak. Part of the rows lack a size; the others show once, few, many or a class for expanded clones.

J gene: TRBJ1-3; clone size: NA; CDR3 length: 16; D gene: TRBD1; V gene: TRBV7-6; CDR3 DNA: TGTGCCAGCAGCCTAGGGACAGGGGTTACTGGAAACACCATATATTTT; CDR3 protein: CASSLGTGVTGNTIYF
J gene: TRBJ1-4; clone size: few; CDR3 length: 13; D gene: TRBD1; V gene: TRBV7-9; CDR3 DNA: TGTGCCAGCAGCGGGACAGAGAATGAAAAACTGTTTTTT; CDR3 protein: CASSGTENEKLFF
J gene: TRBJ2-3; clone size: NA; CDR3 length: 18; D gene: TRBD2; V gene: TRBV29-1; CDR3 DNA: TGCAGCGTTGGGGGAGCCCGACTAGCGGGGTTACGCACAGATACGCAGTATTTT; CDR3 protein: CSVGGARLAGLRTDTQYF
J gene: TRBJ2-5; clone size: NA; CDR3 length: 16; D gene: TRBD2; V gene: TRBV11-2; CDR3 DNA: TGTGCCAGCAGCTTTGTCCTAGCGGGAGGGATAGAGACCCAGTACTTC; CDR3 protein: CASSFVLAGGIETQYF
J gene: TRBJ2-3; clone size: NA; CDR3 length: 16; D gene: NA; V gene: TRBV28; CDR3 DNA: TGTGCCAGCAGTGTACAGGGTTTTGGTCAGGTAGATACGCAGTATTTT; CDR3 protein: CASSVQGFGQVDTQYF
J gene: TRBJ1-5; clone size: NA; CDR3 length: 15; D gene: NA; V gene: TRBV6-5; CDR3 DNA: TGTGCCAGCAGACGACAGAGCTATAGCAATCAGCCCCAGCATTTT; CDR3 protein: CASRRQSYSNQPQHF
J gene: TRBJ2-2; clone size: NA; CDR3 length: 17; D gene: TRBD2; V gene: TRBV7-3; CDR3 DNA: TGTGCCAGCAGCCCCAAGACTAGCGTTCTAGACACCGGGGAGCTGTTTTTT; CDR3 protein: CASSPKTSVLDTGELFF
J gene: TRBJ2-1; clone size: NA; CDR3 length: 18; D gene: TRBD2; V gene: TRBV5-4; CDR3 DNA: TGTGCCAGCAGCCGAATTCCGGGACTAGCGGGAGCGGACAATGAGCAGTTCTTC; CDR3 protein: CASSRIPGLAGADNEQFF
J gene: TRBJ2-1; clone size: NA; CDR3 length: 14; D gene: NA; V gene: TRBV9; CDR3 DNA: TGTGCCAGCAGCGCTCAGGGGGGCTATAATGAGCAGTTCTTC; CDR3 protein: CASSAQGGYNEQFF
J gene: TRBJ2-6; clone size: NA; CDR3 length: 16; D gene: NA; V gene: TRBV21-1; CDR3 DNA: TGTGCCAGCAGCATGGAATCGGGGACTGGGGCCAACGTCCTGACTTTC; CDR3 protein: CASSMESGTGANVLTF
J gene: TRBJ2-1; clone size: NA; CDR3 length: 17; D gene: NA; V gene: TRBV19; CDR3 DNA: TGTGCCAGTAGTATCGGTGGGAGCTACGGTACCTACAATGAGCAGTTCTTC; CDR3 protein: CASSIGGSYGTYNEQFF
J gene: TRBJ1-1; clone size: NA; CDR3 length: 17; D gene: NA; V gene: TRBV7-2; CDR3 DNA: TGTGCCAGCAGCTTAGATGCAGGGCAAGGACGTCGGAGCGGGGCTTTCTTT; CDR3 protein: CASSLDAGQGRRSGAFF
J gene: TRBJ2-3; clone size: NA; CDR3 length: 14; D gene: TRBD2; V gene: TRBV20-1; CDR3 DNA: TGCAGTGCTAGTCCGGGGGGGGGCCGGGATACGCAGTATTTT; CDR3 protein: CSASPGGGRDTQYF
J gene: TRBJ2-1; clone size: NA; CDR3 length: 14; D gene: NA; V gene: TRBV7-2; CDR3 DNA: TGTGCCAGCAGCCCCCATCCATCCTACAATGAGCAGTTCTTC; CDR3 protein: CASSPHPSYNEQFF
J gene: TRBJ1-3; clone size: NA; CDR3 length: 16; D gene: NA; V gene: TRBV21-1; CDR3 DNA: TGTGCCAGCAGCAAAGTTGTCGGTAACTCTGGAAACACCATATATTTT; CDR3 protein: CASSKVVGNSGNTIYF
J gene: TRBJ1-2; clone size: NA; CDR3 length: 14; D gene: NA; V gene: TRBV18; CDR3 DNA: TGTGCCAGCTCCCTCAGGGTTGGAGTCTATGGCTACACCTTC; CDR3 protein: CASSLRVGVYGYTF
J gene: TRBJ2-1; clone size: NA; CDR3 length: 15; D gene: NA; V gene: TRBV2; CDR3 DNA: TGTGCCAGCAGTGAAACCAGGGGCCCTTACAATGAGCAGTTCTTC; CDR3 protein: CASSETRGPYNEQFF
J gene: TRBJ2-7; clone size: NA; CDR3 length: 18; D gene: TRBD2; V gene: TRBV5-1; CDR3 DNA: TGCGCCAGCAGCTCCGGACTAGCGGGGGGCGCGACCTCCTACGAGCAGTACTTC; CDR3 protein: CASSSGLAGGATSYEQYF
J gene: TRBJ1-1; clone size: NA; CDR3 length: 15; D gene: NA; V gene: TRBV4-2; CDR3 DNA: TGTGCCAGCAGCCAAGATACGGAGTTTACCACTGAAGCTTTCTTT; CDR3 protein: CASSQDTEFTTEAFF
J gene: TRBJ1-6; clone size: NA; CDR3 length: 14; D gene: NA; V gene: TRBV5-1; CDR3 DNA: TGCGCCAGCAGCGAGGGGACTTCTAATTCACCCCTCCACTTT; CDR3 protein: CASSEGTSNSPLHF
J gene: TRBJ1-1; clone size: NA; CDR3 length: 13; D gene: NA; V gene: TRBV5-1; CDR3 DNA: TGCGCCAGCAGCTTTATCAGGAACACTGAAGCTTTCTTT; CDR3 protein: CASSFIRNTEAFF
J gene: TRBJ2-7; clone size: NA; CDR3 length: 14; D gene: TRBD2; V gene: TRBV11-2; CDR3 DNA: TGTGCCAGCAGCTTGGGACTAGCGGAGCCCGAGCAGTACTTC; CDR3 protein: CASSLGLAEPEQYF
J gene: TRBJ2-7; clone size: NA; CDR3 length: 16; D gene: TRBD1; V gene: TRBV14; CDR3 DNA: TGTGCCAGCAGCCAAGATAGGACAGGGCTTTGGCGCGAGCAGTACTTC; CDR3 protein: CASSQDRTGLWREQYF